Listed below are T cell receptor beta chains from one sample, sequenced in a study of cytomegalovirus exposure and HLA in healthy donors. Method: immunoSEQ multiplex PCR; TCRdb's copy keeps in-frame clones and lacks some. The table includes 120,000 or so clones, around 75% detected once. Sequencing was done on a sample of PBMCs. The source is a woman between 50 and 59 years old in good health and CMV-seropositive. The CDR3 runs from the conserved cysteine through the conserved F or W. A D gene is named only where the DNA matches it firmly. The size of a clone is reported for some rows only, either as once, few or many, or as a class for expanded clones.

clone size	D gene	V gene	J gene	CDR3 DNA	CDR3 protein
NA	NA	TRBV23-1	TRBJ2-7	TGCGCCAGGGGCCGGCCGAGGGTCCCATACGAGCAGTACTTC	CARGRPRVPYEQYF
NA	NA	TRBV10-3	TRBJ1-5	TGTGCCATCAGTGAGTCGGGGCGGGGAAGCGGCAATCAGCCCCAGCATTTT	CAISESGRGSGNQPQHF
NA	TRBD1	TRBV19	TRBJ1-6	TGTGCCAGTGGAGGGCCGGGACAGACGAGCTCCTATAATTCACCCCTCCACTTT	CASGGPGQTSSYNSPLHF
NA	TRBD1	TRBV5-5	TRBJ1-2	TGTGCCAGCAGCTACACAGGGGAATATGGCTACACCTTC	CASSYTGEYGYTF
few	NA	TRBV12-2	TRBJ1-5	TGTGCAAGTCGCTCCCGAAAGCCCAGATCGGGGGGAGGGAATCAGCCCCAGCATTTT	CASRSRKPRSGGGNQPQHF
NA	TRBD2	TRBV18	TRBJ2-2	TGTGCCAGCTCACCAACCAGCGGGGACACCGGGGAGCTGTTTTTT	CASSPTSGDTGELFF
NA	TRBD1	TRBV7-2	TRBJ1-2	TGTGCCAGCAGCTTAGCGAAGGACAGGGTCGACTACACCTTC	CASSLAKDRVDYTF
NA	TRBD1	TRBV4-3	TRBJ1-2	TGCGCCAGCACCCACCCTAGGGGGCGAAACTATGGCTACACCTTC	CASTHPRGRNYGYTF
NA	TRBD1	TRBV27	TRBJ2-7	TGTGCCAGCAGTTCACAGGGGGACAGGTCGTACTTC	CASSSQGDRSYF
NA	TRBD1	TRBV13	TRBJ1-4	TGTGCCAGCAGCCTTGACAGGGGGAAAGAAAAACTGTTTTTT	CASSLDRGKEKLFF
NA	NA	TRBV4-3	TRBJ2-1	TGCGCCAGCAGCCAAGGGGTTAGCGGAGATCCCGGGGATGAGCAGTTCTTC	CASSQGVSGDPGDEQFF
NA	TRBD2	TRBV5-1	TRBJ2-3	TGCGCCAGCAGCTTGGAGGGGAGGGCAGGAAGCACAGATACGCAGTATTTT	CASSLEGRAGSTDTQYF
NA	TRBD2	TRBV4-2	TRBJ2-7	TGTGCCAGCAGCCAAGAATTAGCGGGGGGGTACGAGCAGTACTTC	CASSQELAGGYEQYF
NA	NA	TRBV6-5	TRBJ1-1	TGTGCCAGCAGTTACCGGGACACCAACACTGAAGCTTTCTTT	CASSYRDTNTEAFF
few	NA	TRBV6-1	TRBJ1-5	TGTGCCAGCAGTGAATCAGAGAGGAATCAGCCCCAGCATTTT	CASSESERNQPQHF
NA	NA	TRBV19	TRBJ1-4	TGTGCCAGTAGTATAGATCTCGGAAACCCGTTCGAGACAGCCTACCGATCTAATGAAAAACTGTTTTTT	CASSIDLGNPFETAYRSNEKLFF
NA	NA	TRBV19	TRBJ2-6	TGTGCCAGTAGACCGGCGGGCTTGATCTCTGGGGCCAACGTCCTGACTTTC	CASRPAGLISGANVLTF
NA	NA	TRBV6-5	TRBJ1-2	TGTGCCAGCAGTAACCGACGCTCTAGCACCTTC	CASSNRRSSTF
NA	NA	TRBV2	TRBJ1-3	TGTGCCAGCAGGACGGGAGGCTCTGGAAACACCATATATTTT	CASRTGGSGNTIYF
NA	TRBD2	TRBV7-6	TRBJ2-5	TGTGCCAGCAGCTTAGTTAGCGGGAGGCCACAAGAGACCCAGTACTTC	CASSLVSGRPQETQYF
NA	NA	TRBV5-6	TRBJ1-5	TGTGCCAGCAGCTTGGGTGTAGGACACGATCAGCCCCAGCATTTT	CASSLGVGHDQPQHF
NA	TRBD1	TRBV6-1	TRBJ2-7	TGTGCCAGCAGGTCGGGACAGGGGATCTACGAGCAGTACTTC	CASRSGQGIYEQYF
NA	TRBD2	TRBV30	TRBJ2-7	TGTGCCTGGAGTTCCGGGACTAGCGGGCTCAGGTGGGGCTTC	CAWSSGTSGLRWGF
NA	NA	TRBV5-1	TRBJ1-1	TGCGCCAGCAGCTTGGATACGAGCACTGAAGCTTTCTTT	CASSLDTSTEAFF
few	NA	TRBV4-2	TRBJ2-1	TGTGCCAGCAGCCAAGGGTTTGAGGCGAATGAGCAGTTCTTC	CASSQGFEANEQFF
NA	TRBD2	TRBV7-3	TRBJ2-1	TGTGCCAGCAGGCCCCGGGGGACTAGGACTCGGCCATACAATGAGCAGTTCTTC	CASRPRGTRTRPYNEQFF
NA	NA	TRBV7-3	TRBJ1-1	TGTGCCAGCAGCGTCGTTACTAACACTGAAGCTTTCTTT	CASSVVTNTEAFF
few	TRBD1	TRBV7-2	TRBJ2-5	TGTGCCAGCAGCCGTCGGACAGGGGCTCCACAAGAGACCCAGTACTTC	CASSRRTGAPQETQYF
NA	TRBD1	TRBV4-3	TRBJ2-1	TGCGCCAGCAGCCACCTTACCGGACAGGGGTATGAGCAGTTCTTC	CASSHLTGQGYEQFF
NA	NA	TRBV29-1	TRBJ1-5	TGCAGCGTTTTACAGGGTTTTGGCAATCAGCCCCAGCATTTT	CSVLQGFGNQPQHF
few	NA	TRBV4-2	TRBJ2-7	TGTGCCAGCAGCCAAGATCGCGGCGCGCAGCAGTACTTC	CASSQDRGAQQYF
NA	TRBD1	TRBV18	TRBJ1-6	TGTGCCAGCTCACCGGGACAGGGGAGTATTTCACCCCTCCACTTT	CASSPGQGSISPLHF
NA	TRBD1	TRBV19	TRBJ2-6	TGTGCCAGTAGTAGGAGGACAGGGGTACACTCTGGGGCCAACGTCCTGACTTTC	CASSRRTGVHSGANVLTF
NA	NA	TRBV29-1	TRBJ1-2	TGCAGCGTTGAATCTAAGGCGGAAACTAACTATGGCTACACCTTC	CSVESKAETNYGYTF
few	TRBD1	TRBV6-6	TRBJ1-1	TGTGCCAGCAGTTTCGAAGGGGGCAGCACTGAAGCTTTCTTT	CASSFEGGSTEAFF
NA	TRBD1	TRBV30	TRBJ1-2	TGTGCCTGGAGTCTAGGGGGCGGCTACACCTTC	CAWSLGGGYTF
NA	NA	TRBV18	TRBJ1-1	TGTGCCAGCTCACCGGACAGCACGAACACTGAAGCTTTCTTT	CASSPDSTNTEAFF
NA	NA	TRBV4-3	TRBJ2-5	TGCGCCAGCAGCCAGGGGACATGGGAAGAGACCCAGTACTTC	CASSQGTWEETQYF
few	TRBD1	TRBV5-8	TRBJ1-2	TGTGCCAGCAGCATACAGGGGGGATATGGCTACACCTTC	CASSIQGGYGYTF